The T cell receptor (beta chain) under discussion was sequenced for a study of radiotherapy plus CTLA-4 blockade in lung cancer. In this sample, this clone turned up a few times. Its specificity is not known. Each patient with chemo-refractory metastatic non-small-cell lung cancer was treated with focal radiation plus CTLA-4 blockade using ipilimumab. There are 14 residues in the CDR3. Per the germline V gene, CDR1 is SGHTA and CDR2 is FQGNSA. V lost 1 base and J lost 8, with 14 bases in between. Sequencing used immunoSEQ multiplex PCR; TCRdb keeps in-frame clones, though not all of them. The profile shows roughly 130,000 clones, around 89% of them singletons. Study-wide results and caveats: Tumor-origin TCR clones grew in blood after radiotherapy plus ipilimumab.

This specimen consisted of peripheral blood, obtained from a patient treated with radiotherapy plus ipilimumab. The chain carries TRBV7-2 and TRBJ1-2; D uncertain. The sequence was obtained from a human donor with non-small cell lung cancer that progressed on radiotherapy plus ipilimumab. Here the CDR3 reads CASSLGGSNGGYTF. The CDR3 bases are TGTGCCAGCAGCTTAGGAGGTTCAAACGGGGGCTACACCTTC.